By frequency in the sample, the clone carrying this T cell receptor (delta chain) is large (0.1 to 1%). The identical CDR3 is also encoded by other nucleotide sequences in the sample. These data come from a study of gamma-delta chains in newborns, infants, children. Turning to the study itself: Microbial exposure reportedly drives polyclonal innate γδ T cell expansion after birth.

Trimming left V 0 bases short and J 0 bases short, with 11 bases between. This CDR3 region has 18 residues. Germline V gene data show CDR1 as GEAIGNYY and CDR2 as EKD. TCRdb redid the clone calls on the reads with CATT. Counted here are 7,500 to 10,000 delta-chain clones, 1.5% to 2% occurring once; the ten biggest clones make up 7% to 10%. V gene TRDV2 combines with J gene TRDJ3; D gene unclear. The specimen was blood. This sequence was found in a child who was a newborn, infant or young child, either healthy, febrile or measles-vaccinated (not recorded which). The CDR3 spells CACDTVAGSSWDTRQMFF. The CDR3 DNA follows: TGTGCCTGTGACACCGTTGCGGGAAGCTCCTGGGACACCCGACAGATGTTTTTC.